These T cell receptor beta chains were read from a single sample in a study of OX40 agonist ivuxolimab in advanced cancers. Some clones are missing from TCRdb's copy, which holds only in-frame ones; the method was immunoSEQ multiplex PCR. The repertoire holds about 100,000 clones, about 89% seen once, with around 0.16% in the top ten. Specimen: CD4+ or CD8+ T cells sorted from blood, collected in a trial of the OX40 agonist ivuxolimab. These receptors were taken from an adult with an advanced solid tumor such as melanoma, head and neck, liver or kidney cancer. Both conserved end residues are part of each CDR3. The D gene is left open where the match is weak. The listing skips clone size in some rows; elsewhere it reads once, few, many or a size class.

NA | TRBJ2-5 | TRBV29-1 | NA | TGCAGCGTTGAAGATCTCCGGAACCAAGAGACCCAGTACTTC | CSVEDLRNQETQYF
TRBD1 | TRBJ1-4 | TRBV7-6 | once | TGTGCCAGCAGCGTAAACAGGGGAGAAAAACTGTTTTTT | CASSVNRGEKLFF
NA | TRBJ1-6 | TRBV9 | NA | TGTGCCAGCAGCGTCTCGCGGGGCTCCTATAATTCACCCCTCCACTTT | CASSVSRGSYNSPLHF
NA | TRBJ2-7 | TRBV29-1 | NA | TGCAGCGTGACCCAGGGGAAGTACGAGCAGTACTTC | CSVTQGKYEQYF
TRBD1 | TRBJ2-7 | TRBV28 | NA | TGTGCCAGCAGTTTGCCCGGGACAGGAGCCTACGAGCAGTACTTC | CASSLPGTGAYEQYF
NA | TRBJ2-7 | TRBV19 | NA | TGTGCCAGTAGTATAAGCCTCTCGGGGACTCTCTACGAGCAGTACTTC | CASSISLSGTLYEQYF
NA | TRBJ2-1 | TRBV29-1 | once | TGCAGCGTTGAACGCAGACAAGGCAATGAGCAGTTCTTC | CSVERRQGNEQFF
NA | TRBJ2-2 | TRBV4-1 | NA | TGCGCCAGCAGCCGCAGGGCGACCGGGGAGCTGTTTTTT | CASSRRATGELFF
NA | TRBJ2-2 | TRBV10-1 | NA | TGCGCCAGCAGTCTGGCAGGGGTATCCGGGGAGCTGTTTTTT | CASSLAGVSGELFF
NA | TRBJ1-6 | TRBV30 | NA | TGTGCCTGGAGTGAAGGGAAAACTAATTCACCCCTCCACTTT | CAWSEGKTNSPLHF
TRBD1 | TRBJ1-5 | TRBV9 | NA | TGTGCCAGCAGCCCCCGCCAGGGGGCATTTTTAGTTTGTTTCTATCAGCCCCAGCATTTT | CASSPRQGAFLVCFYQPQHF
NA | TRBJ1-1 | TRBV7-9 | NA | TGTGCCAGCAGTTCCCGACTCCCGAACACTGAAGCTTTCTTT | CASSSRLPNTEAFF
TRBD2 | TRBJ2-1 | TRBV19 | NA | TGTGCCAGTAGTTCGGGACTAGCGGGAGCCTTCAAGGACAATGAGCAGTTCTTC | CASSSGLAGAFKDNEQFF
NA | TRBJ2-2 | TRBV6-5 | NA | TGTGCCAGCAGAGCCGGGATACTAGAAGGGGAGCTGTTTTTT | CASRAGILEGELFF
NA | TRBJ1-6 | TRBV27 | NA | TGTGCCAGCAGACCGTGGGGGGATTCACCCCTCCACTTT | CASRPWGDSPLHF
NA | TRBJ2-7 | TRBV19 | NA | TGTGCCAGTAGCACCGGGATCTCAGGGGAGCAGTACTTC | CASSTGISGEQYF
NA | TRBJ2-2 | TRBV18 | once | TGTGCCAGCTCACCACCGGTCACCGGGGAGCTGTTTTTT | CASSPPVTGELFF
TRBD2 | TRBJ2-5 | TRBV5-1 | NA | TGCGCCAGCAGCTTGGTAGCGGGGGCCATCCAAGAGACCCAGTACTTC | CASSLVAGAIQETQYF
NA | TRBJ1-1 | TRBV5-1 | NA | TGCGCCAGCAGCTTGGATACGGGCACTGAAGCTTTCTTT | CASSLDTGTEAFF
NA | TRBJ2-1 | TRBV6-1 | NA | TGTGCCACCGCCCTTAGCGGCCTCTACAATGAGCAGTTCTTC | CATALSGLYNEQFF
NA | TRBJ1-6 | TRBV28 | NA | TGTGCCAGCAGCCCCAGGGTGACCAATTCACCCCTCCACTTT | CASSPRVTNSPLHF
NA | TRBJ1-5 | TRBV11-2 | once | TGTGCCAGCAGCTTAGCGGGAAGGGATACGCAGCATTTT | CASSLAGRDTQHF
NA | TRBJ2-3 | TRBV5-1 | NA | TGCGCCAGCAGCCACAGGGCCAGCACAGATACGCAGTATTTT | CASSHRASTDTQYF
NA | TRBJ1-5 | TRBV7-2 | NA | TGTGCCAGCAGCTTTGGAACAAGCAATCAGCCCCAGCATTTT | CASSFGTSNQPQHF
TRBD2 | TRBJ2-5 | TRBV5-4 | NA | TGTGCCAGCAGCTTGTTCACGGGAGGGGGAGAGACCCAGTACTTC | CASSLFTGGGETQYF
NA | TRBJ2-1 | TRBV18 | once | TGTGCCAGCTCACAAGACGGGTCTACCTACAATGAGCAGTTCTTC | CASSQDGSTYNEQFF